This TCR beta chain comes out of a study of T-cell reconstitution after alpha-beta-depleted transplantation in children. Preparation of the TCRbeta library used unique molecular identifiers. TCRdb reprocessed the PCR reads with MiXCR, giving one entry per CDR3 protein. The data show fewer than 450,000 distinct CDR3 sequences, about 17% seen once. The V gene's germline CDR1 is MDHEN and CDR2 SYDVKM. The CDR3 runs 16 residues. V lost 5 bases and J lost 5, with 21 bases in between. This clonotype was seen a handful of times. The V call is TRBV28, the J call TRBJ2-5, with D tentatively TRBD2 (6 bases). Sequenced material: PBMCs, mostly from graft donor cells, taken 360 days after TCRalphabeta/CD19-depleted stem cell transplant. The receptor comes from a male patient aged 2 to 10 who had a stem cell transplant for acute lymphoblastic leukemia, so the T cells may come from the graft donor. CDR3 sequence: CASSPPAGLKRETQYF. The CDR3 DNA reads TGTGCCAGCAGTCCCCCCGCGGGACTGAAGAGGGAGACCCAGTACTTC.